These 15 T cell receptor beta chains were all obtained from the same sample, sequenced in a study of PD-1 blockade in classical Hodgkin lymphoma (dated by TCRdb to the early 2020s). Explained via the paper, the time point label denotes: cycle 1 day 1 (C1D1), immediately before nivolumab initiation. Every trial patient had relapsed following autologous stem cell transplantation, and prior brentuximab vedotin exposure was what differed among cohorts A, B and C. Library prep was done by the immunoSEQ multiplex PCR assay. The immuneACCESS repertoire file appears here via TCRdb, limited to in-frame rearrangements. These files lack a portion of the clones; in checked studies, under half of the deficit traces to unresolved V genes, and the cause of the others is not known. The sample table holds 45,000 or so clones, of which about nine tenths were seen once. The ten largest account for roughly 9.7% of the sample.

Here the sequenced sample was peripheral blood mononuclear cells (PBMCs), taken at baseline. These receptors all stem from a human donor with classical Hodgkin lymphoma.

This chain connects TRBV7-2 to TRBJ1-3; D ambiguous. CDR1 and CDR2 from the germline V gene are SGHTA and FQGNSA. Between the trimmed V and J ends, which lost 7 bases and 2 bases, there was a span of 9 bases. CDR3 size: 13 residues. The DNA of the CDR3 is TGTGCCAGCATCTCGTCACCTGGAAACACCATATATTTT. Translated: CASISSPGNTIYF.

Only a few counts were recorded for this clone. V is TRBV2 and J is TRBJ2-3; D unresolved. CDR3 length: 14 amino acids. Trimming pared 1 base from V and 1 base from J, leaving 6 bases between. Germline CDR1 SNHLY, CDR2 FYNNEI. The CDR3 nucleotides read TGTGCCAGCAGTGAAGGGATACGCACAGATACGCAGTATTTT. Translating it yields CASSEGIRTDTQYF.

The chain carries TRBV6-6 and TRBJ2-2; 7 positions match TRBD1. CDR3 size: 15 residues. Unmatched junction bases numbered 9, after V lost 4 bases and J lost 7 bases. CDR1 is MNHNY and CDR2 is SVGAGI in the germline V gene (reference sequence). The CDR3, as DNA: TGTGCCAGCAGTTCTTACCGGGACAGCTACGGGGAGCTGTTTTTT. Translating gives CASSSYRDSYGELFF.

This clone has more than one count but fewer than ten. The chain uses TRBV10-3 and TRBJ2-1, with 12 bases identical to TRBD2. This CDR3 comprises 13 residues. CDR1 and CDR2 (germline): ENHRY, SYGVKD. With V trimmed by 10 bases and J by 7 bases, 5 bases remained unmatched. CDR3 nucleotides: TGTGCCACCCTAGCGGGAGGGGGGAATGAGCAGTTCTTC. It encodes CATLAGGGNEQFF.

CDR3 loop: CSVFSGSSDTQYF. CDR3 in DNA: TGCAGCGTTTTTAGCGGGAGTTCAGATACGCAGTATTTT. This rearrangement joins TRBV29-1 to TRBJ2-3; 9 positions match TRBD2. Germline V CDR1 and CDR2: SQVTM, ANQGSEA. This CDR3 contains 13 residues. Trimming removed 5 bases from V and 4 bases from J; junction bases left unmatched: 4.

The chain uses TRBV4-2 and TRBJ2-7, with 9 bases identical to TRBD2. With V trimmed by 5 bases and J by 1 base, 6 bases remained unmatched. This CDR3 is 15 amino acids long. Germline V gives CDR1 LGHNA, CDR2 YNFKEQ. CDR3 sequence reads: CASSSTSGLSYEQYF. The CDR3 DNA reads TGTGCCAGCAGCTCAACTAGCGGGCTATCCTACGAGCAGTACTTC.

The chain couples TRBV2 to TRBJ2-6, with no clear D. The CDR3 is 13 residues long. V dropped 7 bases and J dropped 0 bases, with 4 bases sitting between them. Germline values: CDR1 SNHLY, CDR2 FYNNEI. CDR3 DNA: TGTGCCAGCAAAGACTCTGGGGCCAACGTCCTGACTTTC. This codes for CASKDSGANVLTF.

The chain recombines TRBV28 with TRBJ1-2; D remains unclear. V lost 5 bases to trimming and J lost 7 bases, with 23 bases between them. This CDR3 has 16 amino acids. CDR1 MDHEN and CDR2 SYDVKM come from the germline V gene. DNA for the CDR3: TGTGCCAGCAGTCCACTCCTCGTGCCGATGAGGTCTGGCTACACCTTC. It codes for CASSPLLVPMRSGYTF.

The chain recombines TRBV19 with TRBJ1-5, with D perhaps matching TRBD1 (5 bases). Per the germline V gene, CDR1 is LNHDA and CDR2 is SQIVND (reference sequence). Trimming cost V 5 bases and J 4 bases, with 12 bases left between them. This CDR3 spans 14 amino acids. CDR3: CASSSGGNNQPQHF. CDR3 sequence (DNA): TGTGCCAGTAGTTCCGGGGGTAATAATCAGCCCCAGCATTTT.

The count of this clone is one. The chain employs TRBV28 and TRBJ2-7, with D perhaps assigned TRBD1 or TRBD2 (6 bases each). V shed 3 bases and J shed 5 bases, with 17 bases lying between them. Germline CDR1 and CDR2: MDHEN and SYDVKM. This CDR3 has 15 amino acids. This CDR3 is CASSFSGLGGHEQYF. CDR3 in DNA: TGTGCCAGCAGTTTCTCCGGGCTGGGGGGCCACGAGCAGTACTTC.

CDR3 DNA: TGTGCCAGTAGTCAAAACAGGCGACAGCCCCAGCATTTT. Residues: CASSQNRRQPQHF. The chain combines TRBV19 with TRBJ1-5; TRBD1 might be the D (5 bases). Per germline, CDR1 LNHDA and CDR2 SQIVND (reference sequence). This CDR3 region has 13 residues. Trimming removed 5 bases from V and 7 bases from J, with 12 bases in between.

The rearrangement uses TRBV27 and TRBJ2-3, with TRBD2 matching over 8 bases. The J segment lost 2 bases and the V segment lost 6 bases, leaving 10 bases of the junction unmatched. Germline assignment: CDR1 MNHEY and CDR2 SMNVEV (reference sequence). The CDR3 totals 16 residues. The CDR3 protein is CASRTTSGLITDTQYF. The CDR3 nucleotides are TGTGCCAGCAGGACAACTAGCGGACTTATCACAGATACGCAGTATTTT.

CDR3 in amino acids: CASSPSPKNSPLHF. In DNA, the CDR3 is TGTGCCAGCAGCCCCTCCCCAAAGAATTCACCCCTCCACTTT. The chain employs TRBV7-8 and TRBJ1-6; D gene ambiguous. Germline V gene lookup returns CDR1 SGHVS and CDR2 FQNEAQ. V lost 5 bases and J 7 bases, leaving 12 bases between the germline ends. CDR3 size: 14 residues.

The chain combines TRBV6-6 with TRBJ2-3, with D perhaps TRBD2 (5 bases). The CDR3 runs to 14 residues. The germline V gene has CDR1 MNHNY and CDR2 SVGAGI (reference sequence). V dropped 6 bases and J dropped 2 bases, with 12 bases sitting between them. The CDR3 nucleotides are TGTGCCAGCAGCCTTCGAGGGTACACAGATACGCAGTATTTT. This encodes CASSLRGYTDTQYF.

V and J are TRBV5-5 and TRBJ1-5; D is possibly TRBD1 (5 bases). This CDR3 is 15 amino acids long. CDR1 is SGHKS, CDR2 YYEKEE, per germline (reference sequence). Trimming shortened V by 1 base and J by 3 bases, and 11 bases separated the two germline ends. CDR3 coding DNA: TGTGCCAGCAGCTTGAGCCAGGGTCCCAATCAGCCCCAGCATTTT. Translation gives CASSLSQGPNQPQHF.